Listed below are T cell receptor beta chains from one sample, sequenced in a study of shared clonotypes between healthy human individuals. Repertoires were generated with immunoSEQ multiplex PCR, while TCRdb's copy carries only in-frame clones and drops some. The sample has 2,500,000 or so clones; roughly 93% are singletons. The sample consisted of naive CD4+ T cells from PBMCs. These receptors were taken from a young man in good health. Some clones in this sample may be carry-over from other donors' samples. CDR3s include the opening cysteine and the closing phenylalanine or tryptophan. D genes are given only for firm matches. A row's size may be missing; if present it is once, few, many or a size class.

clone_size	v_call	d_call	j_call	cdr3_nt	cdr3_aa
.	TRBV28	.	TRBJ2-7	TGTGCCAGCAGTTTGTTTAAGGGACAAACCTACGAGCAGTACTTC	CASSLFKGQTYEQYF
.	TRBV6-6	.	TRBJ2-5	TGTGCCAGCAGTTATTACGGTAGCCAGTACTTC	CASSYYGSQYF
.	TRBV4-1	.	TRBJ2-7	TGCGCCAGCAGCTACGAGGCCCATCGGAACGAGCAGTACTTC	CASSYEAHRNEQYF
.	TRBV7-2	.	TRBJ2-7	TGTGCCAGCAGCTTAGGCTCCCATTTCCCTAGGGAGCAGTACTTC	CASSLGSHFPREQYF
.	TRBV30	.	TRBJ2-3	TGTGCCTGGAGTGTGGAAACGGATACGCAGTATTTT	CAWSVETDTQYF
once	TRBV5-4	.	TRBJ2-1	TGTGCCAGCAGACCATCCGATTACAATGAGCAGTTCTTC	CASRPSDYNEQFF
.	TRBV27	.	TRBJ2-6	TGTGCCAGCAGTTTAGTAGAAGCTGGGGCCAACGTCCTGACTTTC	CASSLVEAGANVLTF
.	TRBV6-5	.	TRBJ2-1	TGTGCCAGCATGCCCACCAGCTCCTACAATGAGCAGTTCTTC	CASMPTSSYNEQFF
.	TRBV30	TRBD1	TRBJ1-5	TGTGCCTGGAGTACCGTCGGACAGGGAAGACAGCCCCAGCATTTT	CAWSTVGQGRQPQHF
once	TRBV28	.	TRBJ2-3	TGTGCCAGCAGCCCCGGGAGCGAGGGGACAGATACGCAGTATTTT	CASSPGSEGTDTQYF
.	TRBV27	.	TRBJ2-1	TGTGCCAGCAGTTTCCCCTTCGGCGGAACTGACAATGAGCAGTTCTTC	CASSFPFGGTDNEQFF
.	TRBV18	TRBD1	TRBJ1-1	TGTGCCAGCTCACGAGGACAGGGACAGATGGGTGAAGCTTTCTTT	CASSRGQGQMGEAFF
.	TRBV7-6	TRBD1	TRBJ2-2	TGTGCCAGCAGCGCAAACCGGGACAGGGGCGGGGAGCTGTTTTTT	CASSANRDRGGELFF
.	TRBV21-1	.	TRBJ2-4	TGTGCCAGCAGCAAACGATTAACGTTCGGGCCTAGCGGGAGTGACAAAAACATTCAGTACTTC	CASSKRLTFGPSGSDKNIQYF
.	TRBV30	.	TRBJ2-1	TGTGCCTGGAGTGTAGCCGAGCAGTTCTTC	CAWSVAEQFF
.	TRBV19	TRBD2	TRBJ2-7	TGTGCCAGTAGTGGCAGACTAGCGGGAGGATTCCACGAGCAGTACTTC	CASSGRLAGGFHEQYF
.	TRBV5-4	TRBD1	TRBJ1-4	TGTGCCAGCAGCTCCGACGGGACAGGGGGAGGAAATGAAAAACTGTTTTTT	CASSSDGTGGGNEKLFF
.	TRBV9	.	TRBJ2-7	TGTGCCAGCAGCGTAGGCCCCCTTCCCTACGAGCAGTACTTC	CASSVGPLPYEQYF
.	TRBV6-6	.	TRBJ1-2	TGTGCCAGCAGTCAGACCCGGCCGACAATTCAGGGCTACACCTTC	CASSQTRPTIQGYTF
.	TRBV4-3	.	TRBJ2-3	TGCGCCAGCAGCCAAGATAGAGCGGGTGTTTTCGATACGCAGTATTTT	CASSQDRAGVFDTQYF
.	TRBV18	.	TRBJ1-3	TGTGCCAGCTCCCCACCCAACTCTGGAAACACCATATATTTT	CASSPPNSGNTIYF
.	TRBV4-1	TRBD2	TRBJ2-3	TGCGCCAGCAGCCAAGAGTGGACCGGAGCGGGAGGGGATACGCAGTATTTT	CASSQEWTGAGGDTQYF
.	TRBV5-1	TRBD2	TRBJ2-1	TGCGCCAGCAGCTGGGGGGGACTACCCGATGAGCAGTTCTTC	CASSWGGLPDEQFF
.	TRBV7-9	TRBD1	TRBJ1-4	TGTGCCAGCAGCCCCGGGACAGGGGACGAAAAACTGTTTTTT	CASSPGTGDEKLFF
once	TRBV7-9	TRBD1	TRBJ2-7	TGTGCCAGCAGCTTAGTCGGACAGGGCCGCTCCTACGAGCAGTACTTC	CASSLVGQGRSYEQYF
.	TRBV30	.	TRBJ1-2	TGTGCCTGGAGTGTTGGCAGTCTAGCTAACTATGGCTACACCTTC	CAWSVGSLANYGYTF
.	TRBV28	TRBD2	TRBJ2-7	TGTGCCAGCAGTTTATGGGGACGCGGGGGCTACGAGCAGTACTTC	CASSLWGRGGYEQYF
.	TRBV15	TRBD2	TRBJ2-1	TGTGCCACCAGCAGAGGCCCCTTAAGGCTAGCGGGAATGGTGTTCTTC	CATSRGPLRLAGMVFF
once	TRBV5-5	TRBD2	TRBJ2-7	TGTGCCAGCAGCTTATCGGCGACTAGCGGGAGCTACGAGCAGTACTTC	CASSLSATSGSYEQYF
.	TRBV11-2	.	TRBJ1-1	TGTGCCAGCAGCCCCCTGGCCTCGCACCTGAGGGCCTTT	CASSPLASHLRAF
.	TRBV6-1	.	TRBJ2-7	TGTGCCAGCAGTGAAGCCGGGAGACTTGTGTACGAGCAGTACTTC	CASSEAGRLVYEQYF
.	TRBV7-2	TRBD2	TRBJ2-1	TGTGCCAGCAGCTTAGTGGTAGCGGGTGATAATGAGCAGTTCTTC	CASSLVVAGDNEQFF
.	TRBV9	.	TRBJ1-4	TGTGCCAGCAGCGTAGGAGAGGCTGCAACTAATGAAAAACTGTTTTTT	CASSVGEAATNEKLFF
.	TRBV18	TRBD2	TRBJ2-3	TGTGCCAGCTCGCCGGGACTAGTCACAGATACGCAGTATTTT	CASSPGLVTDTQYF
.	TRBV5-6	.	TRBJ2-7	TGTGCCAGCAGCTTCCCCCGCCCAGCGGCCTACGAGCAGTACTTC	CASSFPRPAAYEQYF
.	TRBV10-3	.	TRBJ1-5	TGTGCCATCAGTGAGTCGAACGGGTTCAATCAGCCCCAGCATTTT	CAISESNGFNQPQHF
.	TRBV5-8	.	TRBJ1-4	TGTGCCAGCAGCTTACGTGGTGAAAAACTGTTTTTT	CASSLRGEKLFF
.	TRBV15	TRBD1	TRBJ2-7	TGTGCCACCAGCAGAGGAGTGCAGGGGGCAAGTGACGAGCAGTACTTC	CATSRGVQGASDEQYF
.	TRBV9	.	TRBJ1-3	TGTGCCAGCAGCGTAGACGTCGGGGGCTCTGGAAACACCATATATTTT	CASSVDVGGSGNTIYF
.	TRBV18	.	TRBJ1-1	TGTGCCAGCTCACCAGTCGGCAGCATAGCAATGAACACTGAAGCTTTCTTT	CASSPVGSIAMNTEAFF
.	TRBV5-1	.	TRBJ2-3	TGCGCCAGCAGCTTGGACGTGGGTAGCACAGATACGCAGTATTTT	CASSLDVGSTDTQYF
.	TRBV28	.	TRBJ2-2	TGTGCCAGCAGTTTTCCTGGGTCTCTCGGGGAGCTGTTTTTT	CASSFPGSLGELFF
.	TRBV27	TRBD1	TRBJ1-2	TGTGCCAGCAGTCTAAGACAGGGGGGCTTGGTTGCATATGGCTACACCTTC	CASSLRQGGLVAYGYTF
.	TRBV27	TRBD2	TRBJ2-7	TGTGCCAGCAGCCCCCTAGCGGGTACCTACGAGCAGTACTTC	CASSPLAGTYEQYF
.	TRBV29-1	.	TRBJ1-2	TGCAGCGTTGCAAGAGGGGTGGACTATGGCTACACCTTC	CSVARGVDYGYTF
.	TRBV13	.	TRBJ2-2	TGTGCCAGCAGACCCTGGAGGGGGGCGAACACCGGGGAGCTGTTTTTT	CASRPWRGANTGELFF
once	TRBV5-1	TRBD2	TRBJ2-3	TGCGCCAGCAGCTTGGTCCAGCGGGGGAGCACAGATACGCAGTATTTT	CASSLVQRGSTDTQYF
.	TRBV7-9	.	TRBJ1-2	TGTGCCAGCAGCTTAGGATCGGGGGGCGTGGACTATGGCTACACCTTC	CASSLGSGGVDYGYTF